This T cell receptor (beta chain) comes out of a study of T cells in Graves' hyperthyroidism and ophthalmopathy. Whole-study findings and limits: Blood also showed most of the thyroid clonotypes that were expanded above 0.001. Classification by a 13 V-J model distinguished ophthalmopathy from stable hyperthyroidism.

The CDR3 regions of TCR beta were amplified from RNA transcripts. Initially, a first-round RT-PCR of the TCR CDR3 employed the HTBI primer set. TCRdb called the multiplex PCR reads again in MiXCR, with one record for every CDR3 protein. There are approximately 400,000 distinct CDR3 sequences in the sample; 15% to 20% occur only once, and 3.7% lies in the top ten. Only a few counts were recorded for this clonotype. Its antigen is currently unknown. Hyperthyroidism in the patients, aged 18 to 65, was newly diagnosed and under 2 months in duration. Patients were excluded because of uncontrolled infection, other autoimmune disease, pregnancy or lactation. This CDR3 is built from 14 residues. Germline assignment: CDR1 LGHDT and CDR2 YNNKEL (reference sequence). With 1 base removed from V and 8 bases from J, the gap between germline ends came to 14 bases.

The sequenced sample was blood. The chain joins TRBV3-1 to TRBJ1-2; tentative D call: TRBD1 (5 bases). The receptor's source is a woman younger than 35 with Graves' hyperthyroidism. CDR3 bases: TGTGCCAGCAGCCAAGGTGACGGCTCAGGGGGCTACACCTTC. Its protein product is CASSQGDGSGGYTF.